The 15 T cell receptor beta chains reported below all come from one sample, sequenced in a study of shared clonotypes between healthy human individuals. Generated by immunoSEQ multiplex PCR, the TCRdb table keeps only in-frame clones and is missing some. The sample carries 2 million to 2.5 million clones, 85% to 95% recorded once. Sequenced: naive CD4+ T cells from PBMCs. Subset reported: CD45RA+ positively selected. These receptors were obtained from a man aged 18 to 35 in good health. Some clones in this sample may be carry-over from other donors' samples.

The chain links TRBV27 to TRBJ1-2; 7 nucleotides agree with TRBD1. This CDR3 comprises 16 residues. V shed 5 bases and J 10 bases; nucleotides not matched to a gene: 19. CDR1 and CDR2 from the germline V gene are MNHEY and SMNVEV (reference sequence). DNA of the CDR3: TGTGCCAGCAGTCAAATACAGGGGCTAAGTGGTTTGTACTACACCTTC. It translates to CASSQIQGLSGLYYTF.

Points on this clone: Other DNA sequences in the sample encode the same CDR3. This chain connects TRBV15 to TRBJ2-7; D gene ambiguous. Germline V CDR1 and CDR2: LNHNV, YYDKDF (reference sequence). V lost 3 bases and J lost 4, with 7 bases in between. There are 12 residues in the CDR3. The CDR3 reads CATSSTSYEQYF. In nucleotides, the CDR3 is TGTGCCACCAGCAGTACCTCGTACGAGCAGTACTTC.

The chain carries TRBV6-1 and TRBJ1-5; tentatively, D is TRBD1 (6 bases). Germline CDR1 is MNHNS and CDR2 is SASEGT. The CDR3 is made up of 12 amino acids. Trimming took off 6 bases at V and 4 bases at J, with 7 bases between the two ends. The CDR3 nucleotides are TGTGCCAGCAGCACAGGGAATCAGCCCCAGCATTTT. Translated: CASSTGNQPQHF.

To note about this clone: Other DNA sequences of this sample code for an identical CDR3. The chain couples TRBV20-1 to TRBJ2-7, with 8 bases lining up with TRBD1. The CDR3 has 11 residues. V lost 3 bases to trimming and J lost 6 bases; unmatched junction nucleotides: 1. CDR1 is DFQATT, CDR2 SNEGSKA, per germline (reference sequence). CDR3 protein: CSARDRAEQYF. DNA for the CDR3: TGCAGTGCTAGGGACAGGGCCGAGCAGTACTTC.

V and J are TRBV4-1 and TRBJ1-2; a weak D match, TRBD1 (6 bases). Germline CDR1 reads MGHRA; CDR2 reads YSYEKL. The CDR3 runs to 15 residues. With 4 bases removed from V and 8 bases from J, the gap between germline ends came to 20 bases. CDR3 loop: CASSPPGQRTRGYTF. In nucleotides, the CDR3 is TGCGCCAGCAGCCCACCAGGACAGAGAACGCGGGGCTACACCTTC.

V and J are TRBV5-4 and TRBJ2-3; a weak D match, TRBD2 (5 bases). The germline gives CDR1 SGHNT, CDR2 YYREEE (reference sequence). The CDR3 length is 15 residues. The V gene lost 4 bases and the J gene lost 1 base, with 13 bases spanning the gap. The CDR3 region is CASSPSGTGTDTQYF. Here the CDR3 DNA reads TGTGCCAGCAGCCCGTCGGGAACGGGCACAGATACGCAGTATTTT.

J is TRBJ2-5 and V is TRBV7-3; D is undetermined. CDR3 length equals 14 residues. CDR1 SGHTA and CDR2 FQGTGA come from the germline V gene. Deletions cut 1 base from V and 6 bases from J, with 12 bases between. The CDR3 reads CASSLSPQIKTQYF. CDR3 coding DNA: TGTGCCAGCAGCTTAAGTCCACAAATAAAGACCCAGTACTTC. The full variable domain, its missing parts supplied by reference TRBV7-3 and TRBJ2-5, is GAGVSQTPSNKVTEKGKYVELRCDPISGHTALYWYRQSLGQGPEFLIYFQGTGAADDSGLPNDRFFAVRPEGSVSTLKIQRTERGDSAVYLCASSLSPQIKTQYFGPGTRLLVL.

V usage is TRBV19 and J usage is TRBJ2-1; 8 bases fit TRBD2. The CDR3 has 19 amino acids. The V segment lost 3 bases and the J segment 5 bases; nucleotides outside the gene matches: 18. From germline, CDR1 is LNHDA and CDR2 SQIVND (reference sequence). CDR3 nucleotides: TGTGCCAGTAGTATCTCGTATCCTAAGAGCGGGAGAAGGCACAATGAGCAGTTCTTC. This translates into CASSISYPKSGRRHNEQFF.

The CDR3 DNA sequence: TGTGCCAGCAGCCTTGGGGAGGGGTACGGCTACACCTTC. Translating it yields CASSLGEGYGYTF. This chain connects TRBV9 to TRBJ1-2, with D perhaps TRBD1 (5 bases). V was cut by 4 bases and J by 8 bases, with 15 bases left in between. The CDR3 has 13 amino acids. Germline CDR1 is SGDLS and CDR2 is YYNGEE. Variable domain in full (rest from reference TRBV9 and TRBJ1-2): DSGVTQTPKHLITATGQRVTLRCSPRSGDLSVYWYQQSLDQGLQFLIQYYNGEERAKGNILERFSAQQFPDLHSELNLSSLELGDSALYFCASSLGEGYGYTFGSGTRLTVV.

This clone was observed once. The chain recombines TRBV5-1 with TRBJ1-5, with D unclear. With 0 bases removed from V and 4 bases from J, the gap between germline ends came to 5 bases. Germline lookup yields CDR1 SGHRS and CDR2 YFSETQ. CDR3 length equals 13 residues. CDR3 in amino acids: CASSLGWNQPQHF. The DNA of the CDR3 is TGCGCCAGCAGCTTGGGATGGAATCAGCCCCAGCATTTT.

V is TRBV6-1 and J is TRBJ1-2, with D possibly being TRBD1 (6 bases). The CDR3 is 16 residues long. CDR1 is MNHNS and CDR2 is SASEGT in the germline V gene. Trimming shortened V by 2 bases and J by 8 bases, and 21 bases separated the two germline ends. The CDR3 DNA reads TGTGCCAGCAGTGAACCAGACAGGACCCTGCTCCGAGGCTACACCTTC. This gives the protein CASSEPDRTLLRGYTF.

The rearrangement links TRBV10-3 to TRBJ1-2; D remains ambiguous. The germline CDR1 and CDR2 sequences are ENHRY and SYGVKD. The CDR3 is made up of 12 amino acids. Trimming removed 0 bases at V and 7 bases at J, with 6 bases between. The CDR3 sequence is CAISESQAGYTF. The CDR3 coding sequence is TGTGCCATCAGTGAGTCGCAGGCTGGCTACACCTTC.

The CDR3 nucleotides read TGCGCCAGCAGCCCGGACATTTTCTCTGGAAACACCATATATTTT. It translates to CASSPDIFSGNTIYF. The chain links TRBV5-1 to TRBJ1-3; perhaps TRBD1 as D (5 bases). Germline V gene data show CDR1 as SGHRS and CDR2 as YFSETQ. CDR3 length: 15 residues. Trimming removed 4 bases at V and 0 bases at J, with 11 bases between.

The chain carries TRBV4-1 and TRBJ2-7; D perhaps matches TRBD2 (6 bases). Germline V gene data show CDR1 as MGHRA and CDR2 as YSYEKL. V was clipped by 1 base and J by 0 bases, with 13 bases between them. There are 16 residues in the CDR3. The CDR3 DNA reads as TGCGCCAGCAGCCAAGTTTTTGGAGGGACCTCCTACGAGCAGTACTTC. Residues: CASSQVFGGTSYEQYF.

Details on this clone: This same CDR3 is encoded by further DNA sequences in the sample. The chain combines TRBV2 with TRBJ1-2; maybe TRBD1 (6 bases). The V gene's germline CDR1 is SNHLY and CDR2 FYNNEI. The V gene lost 5 bases and the J gene lost 2 bases, with 9 bases spanning the gap. The CDR3 contains 13 residues. CDR3 sequence reads: CASSLDRNYGYTF. The DNA of the CDR3 is TGTGCCAGCAGTCTGGACAGAAACTATGGCTACACCTTC.